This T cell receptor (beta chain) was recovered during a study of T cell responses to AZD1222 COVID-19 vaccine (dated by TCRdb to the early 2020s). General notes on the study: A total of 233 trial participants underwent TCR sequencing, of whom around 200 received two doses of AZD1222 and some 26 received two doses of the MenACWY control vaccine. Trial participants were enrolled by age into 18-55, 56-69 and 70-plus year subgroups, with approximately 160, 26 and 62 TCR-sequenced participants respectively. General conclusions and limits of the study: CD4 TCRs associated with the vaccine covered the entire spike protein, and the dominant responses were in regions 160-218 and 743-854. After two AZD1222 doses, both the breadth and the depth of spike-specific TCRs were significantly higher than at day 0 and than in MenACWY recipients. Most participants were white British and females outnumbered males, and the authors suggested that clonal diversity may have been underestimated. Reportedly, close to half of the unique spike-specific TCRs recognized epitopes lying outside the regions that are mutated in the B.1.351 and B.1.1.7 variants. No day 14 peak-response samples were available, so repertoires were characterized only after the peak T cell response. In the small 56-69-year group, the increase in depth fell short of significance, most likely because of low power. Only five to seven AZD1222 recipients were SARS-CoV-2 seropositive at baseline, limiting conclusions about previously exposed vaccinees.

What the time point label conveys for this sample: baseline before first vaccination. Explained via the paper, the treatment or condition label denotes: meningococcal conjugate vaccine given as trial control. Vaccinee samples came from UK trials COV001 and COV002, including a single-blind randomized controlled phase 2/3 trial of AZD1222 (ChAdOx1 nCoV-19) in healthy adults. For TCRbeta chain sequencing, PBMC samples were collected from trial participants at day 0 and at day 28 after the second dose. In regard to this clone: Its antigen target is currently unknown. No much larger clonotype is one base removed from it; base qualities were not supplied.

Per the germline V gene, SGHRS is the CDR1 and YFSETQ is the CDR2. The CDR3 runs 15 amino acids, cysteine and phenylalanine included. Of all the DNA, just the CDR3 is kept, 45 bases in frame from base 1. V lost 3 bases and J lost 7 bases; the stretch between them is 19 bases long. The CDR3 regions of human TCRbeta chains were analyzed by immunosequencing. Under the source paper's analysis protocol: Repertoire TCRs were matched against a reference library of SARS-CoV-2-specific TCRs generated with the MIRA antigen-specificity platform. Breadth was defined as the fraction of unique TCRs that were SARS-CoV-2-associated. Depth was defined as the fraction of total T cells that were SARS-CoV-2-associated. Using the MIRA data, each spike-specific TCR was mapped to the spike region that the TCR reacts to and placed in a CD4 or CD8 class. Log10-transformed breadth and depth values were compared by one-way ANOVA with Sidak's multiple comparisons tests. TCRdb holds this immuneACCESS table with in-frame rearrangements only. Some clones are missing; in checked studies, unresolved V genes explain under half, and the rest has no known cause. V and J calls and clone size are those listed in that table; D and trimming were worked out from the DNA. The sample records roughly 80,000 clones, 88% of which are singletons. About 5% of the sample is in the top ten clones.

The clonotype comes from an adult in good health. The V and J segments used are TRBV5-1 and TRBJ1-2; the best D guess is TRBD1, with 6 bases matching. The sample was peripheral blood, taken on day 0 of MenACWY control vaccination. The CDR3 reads CASSSVTGGPSGYTF. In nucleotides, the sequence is TGCGCCAGCAGCTCTGTAACGGGGGGGCCGAGTGGCTACACCTTC.